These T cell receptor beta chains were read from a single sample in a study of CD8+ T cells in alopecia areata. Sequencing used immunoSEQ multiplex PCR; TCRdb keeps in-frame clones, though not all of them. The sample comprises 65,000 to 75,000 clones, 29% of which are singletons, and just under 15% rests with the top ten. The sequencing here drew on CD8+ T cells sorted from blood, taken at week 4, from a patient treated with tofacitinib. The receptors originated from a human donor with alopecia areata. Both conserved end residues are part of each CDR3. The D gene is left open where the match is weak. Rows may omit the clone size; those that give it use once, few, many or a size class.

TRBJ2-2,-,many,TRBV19,CASSTPSRGELFF,TGTGCCAGTAGTACCCCCTCCAGAGGGGAGCTGTTTTTT
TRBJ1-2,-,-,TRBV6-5,CASRDHKTANYGYTF,TGTGCCAGCAGGGACCATAAGACCGCTAACTATGGCTACACCTTC
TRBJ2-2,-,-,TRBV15,CATSRDAGPLLFF,TGTGCCACCAGCAGAGATGCGGGGCCTTTACTGTTTTTT
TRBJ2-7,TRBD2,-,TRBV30,CAWSALTSGVYEQYF,TGTGCCTGGAGTGCACTTACTAGCGGGGTCTACGAGCAGTACTTC
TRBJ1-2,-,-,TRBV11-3,CASSSREAGLDYGYTF,TGTGCCAGCAGCTCTCGTGAGGCAGGGCTGGACTATGGCTACACCTTC
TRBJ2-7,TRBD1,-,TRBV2,CASRGGQGTYEQYF,TGTGCCAGCAGGGGGGGACAGGGGACCTACGAGCAGTACTTC
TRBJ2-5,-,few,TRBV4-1,CASSDPSVQETQYF,TGCGCCAGCAGCGACCCTTCAGTCCAAGAGACCCAGTACTTC
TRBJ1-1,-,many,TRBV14,CASSPTGNTEAFF,TGTGCCAGCAGTCCGACAGGGAACACTGAAGCTTTCTTT
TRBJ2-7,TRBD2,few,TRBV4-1,CASSQERGLAGAYEQYF,TGCGCCAGCAGCCAAGAGCGGGGACTAGCGGGAGCCTACGAGCAGTACTTC
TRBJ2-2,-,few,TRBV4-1,CASSQEGSWELFF,TGCGCCAGCAGCCAAGAAGGCAGTTGGGAGCTGTTTTTT
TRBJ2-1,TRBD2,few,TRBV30,CAWRDGTSGRGGEQFF,TGTGCCTGGCGGGACGGGACTAGCGGGAGGGGGGGGGAGCAGTTCTTC
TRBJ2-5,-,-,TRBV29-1,CSVVAGVTQYF,TGCAGCGTTGTCGCCGGAGTGACCCAGTACTTC
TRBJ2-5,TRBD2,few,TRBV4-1,CASSQGLAGPLQETQYF,TGCGCCAGCAGCCAAGGGCTAGCGGGACCCCTCCAAGAGACCCAGTACTTC
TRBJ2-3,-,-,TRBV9,CASSSGLATFTDTQYF,TGTGCCAGCAGCTCAGGCCTAGCTACCTTCACAGATACGCAGTATTTT
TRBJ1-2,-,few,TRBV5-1,CASSFGVRIDYGYTF,TGCGCCAGCAGCTTTGGAGTCAGGATTGACTATGGCTACACCTTC
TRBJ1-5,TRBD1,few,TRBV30,CAWTTGGPEPQHF,TGTGCCTGGACCACAGGGGGCCCGGAGCCCCAGCATTTT
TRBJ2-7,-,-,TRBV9,CASSPFAPDNEQYF,TGTGCCAGCAGCCCTTTCGCGCCGGATAACGAGCAGTACTTC
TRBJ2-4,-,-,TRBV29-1,CSVEQKIQYF,TGCAGCGTTGAACAGAAAATTCAGTACTTC
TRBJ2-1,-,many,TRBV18,CASSPGGNEQFF,TGTGCCAGCTCACCGGGTGGGAATGAGCAGTTCTTC
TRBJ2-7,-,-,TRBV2,CASSLGSGTQDEQYF,TGTGCCAGCAGTTTAGGCAGTGGGACCCAGGACGAGCAGTACTTC
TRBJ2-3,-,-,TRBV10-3,CASRTGDTQYF,TGTGCATCGAGAACGGGAGATACGCAGTATTTT
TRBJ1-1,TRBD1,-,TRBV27,CASSPAAGGYTEAFF,TGTGCCAGCAGCCCGGCGGCAGGGGGATACACTGAAGCTTTCTTT
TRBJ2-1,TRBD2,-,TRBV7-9,CASSLAGLARNEQFF,TGTGCCAGCAGCTTAGCGGGACTAGCGAGGAATGAGCAGTTCTTC
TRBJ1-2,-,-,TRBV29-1,CSVDGNYGYTF,TGCAGCGTTGACGGGAACTATGGCTACACCTTC
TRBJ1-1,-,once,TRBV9,CASSVSGANTEAFF,TGTGCCAGCAGCGTCTCAGGGGCCAACACTGAAGCTTTCTTT